The rows below give T cell receptor beta chains drawn from one sample of a study of OX40 agonist ivuxolimab in advanced cancers. Only in-frame clones appear in the TCRdb table, and some are missing; sequencing was by immunoSEQ multiplex PCR. This sample has tens of thousands of clones, with 84% found just once. The source material was CD4+ or CD8+ T cells sorted from blood, sampled in a trial of the OX40 agonist ivuxolimab. Source of these receptors: an adult with an advanced solid tumor such as melanoma, head and neck, liver or kidney cancer. Both conserved end residues are part of each CDR3. D genes are given only for firm matches. The size entry is marked missing in some rows and otherwise reads once, few, many or a size class.

d_call: TRBD1
clone_size: NA
v_call: TRBV7-9
j_call: TRBJ1-2
cdr3_aa: CASSRSAGTGGKVGYTF
cdr3_nt: TGTGCCAGCAGCAGATCGGCCGGGACAGGGGGCAAAGTAGGCTACACCTTC

d_call: TRBD1
clone_size: NA
v_call: TRBV15
j_call: TRBJ1-4
cdr3_aa: CATSRNQGATNEKLFF
cdr3_nt: TGTGCCACCAGCAGAAACCAGGGGGCAACTAATGAAAAACTGTTTTTT

d_call: TRBD2
clone_size: NA
v_call: TRBV2
j_call: TRBJ2-3
cdr3_aa: CASSVDRGVRDTQYF
cdr3_nt: TGTGCCAGCAGTGTTGACCGGGGGGTCCGCGATACGCAGTATTTT

d_call: NA
clone_size: NA
v_call: TRBV11-2
j_call: TRBJ2-7
cdr3_aa: CASSFQRETEQYF
cdr3_nt: TGTGCCAGCAGCTTCCAACGGGAAACCGAGCAGTACTTC

d_call: TRBD2
clone_size: few
v_call: TRBV11-3
j_call: TRBJ2-5
cdr3_aa: CASSLRMGRGQETQYF
cdr3_nt: TGTGCCAGCAGCTTAAGGATGGGGCGGGGGCAAGAGACCCAGTACTTC

d_call: NA
clone_size: few
v_call: TRBV5-6
j_call: TRBJ2-7
cdr3_aa: CASSLLQDYHEQYF
cdr3_nt: TGTGCCAGCAGCCTACTACAGGATTACCACGAGCAGTACTTC

d_call: NA
clone_size: NA
v_call: TRBV19
j_call: TRBJ2-3
cdr3_aa: CASGESGGARNTQYF
cdr3_nt: TGTGCCAGTGGGGAGAGCGGAGGGGCTCGAAATACGCAGTATTTT

d_call: NA
clone_size: NA
v_call: TRBV5-4
j_call: TRBJ2-1
cdr3_aa: CASSLVTSSYNEQFF
cdr3_nt: TGTGCCAGCAGCTTGGTTACAAGCTCCTACAATGAGCAGTTCTTC

d_call: TRBD1
clone_size: NA
v_call: TRBV19
j_call: TRBJ1-5
cdr3_aa: CASSKDYTGVPNQPQHF
cdr3_nt: TGTGCCAGTAGTAAAGATTACACAGGGGTTCCCAATCAGCCCCAGCATTTT

d_call: TRBD1
clone_size: NA
v_call: TRBV27
j_call: TRBJ1-6
cdr3_aa: CASSLWTGIGSPLHF
cdr3_nt: TGTGCCAGCAGTTTATGGACAGGGATAGGTTCACCCCTCCACTTT

d_call: TRBD2
clone_size: NA
v_call: TRBV7-2
j_call: TRBJ2-3
cdr3_aa: CASTQLGGNTDTQYF
cdr3_nt: TGTGCCAGCACCCAGTTGGGAGGGAACACAGATACGCAGTATTTT

d_call: NA
clone_size: NA
v_call: TRBV11-2
j_call: TRBJ2-3
cdr3_aa: CASSPLGGPRTDTQYF
cdr3_nt: TGTGCCAGCAGCCCCCTCGGCGGGCCCCGCACAGATACGCAGTATTTT

d_call: NA
clone_size: NA
v_call: TRBV5-1
j_call: TRBJ2-5
cdr3_aa: CASSLGGTPYQETQYF
cdr3_nt: TGCGCCAGCAGCTTGGGCGGGACTCCGTACCAAGAGACCCAGTACTTC

d_call: TRBD2
clone_size: NA
v_call: TRBV11-2
j_call: TRBJ2-5
cdr3_aa: CASSLAASGLEETQYF
cdr3_nt: TGTGCCAGCAGCTTAGCGGCTAGCGGGTTAGAAGAGACCCAGTACTTC

d_call: TRBD1
clone_size: once
v_call: TRBV19
j_call: TRBJ1-5
cdr3_aa: CASSEGRNRGFYSNQPQHF
cdr3_nt: TGTGCCAGTAGTGAAGGGAGGAACAGGGGGTTTTATAGCAATCAGCCCCAGCATTTT

d_call: NA
clone_size: NA
v_call: TRBV5-1
j_call: TRBJ2-5
cdr3_aa: CASSFVQGGETQYF
cdr3_nt: TGCGCCAGCAGCTTCGTACAGGGTGGGGAGACCCAGTACTTC

d_call: TRBD1
clone_size: NA
v_call: TRBV4-1
j_call: TRBJ1-3
cdr3_aa: CASSLRSTFWPGQGEGNTIYF
cdr3_nt: TGCGCCAGCAGCCTGAGGAGTACCTTTTGGCCGGGACAGGGAGAAGGAAACACCATATATTTT

d_call: NA
clone_size: NA
v_call: TRBV25-1
j_call: TRBJ1-2
cdr3_aa: CASSEDDILGYTF
cdr3_nt: TGTGCCAGCAGTGAGGATGACATCCTCGGCTACACCTTC

d_call: NA
clone_size: NA
v_call: TRBV4-3
j_call: TRBJ1-5
cdr3_aa: CASSWSVMSNQPQHF
cdr3_nt: TGCGCCAGCAGCTGGTCCGTTATGAGCAATCAGCCCCAGCATTTT

d_call: TRBD1
clone_size: NA
v_call: TRBV5-1
j_call: TRBJ1-3
cdr3_aa: CASSLGGQGNGNTIYF
cdr3_nt: TGCGCCAGCAGCTTGGGTGGACAGGGTAATGGAAACACCATATATTTT

d_call: NA
clone_size: NA
v_call: TRBV11-2
j_call: TRBJ2-5
cdr3_aa: CASSSVKGPETQYF
cdr3_nt: TGTGCCAGCAGCAGCGTTAAGGGCCCCGAGACCCAGTACTTC

d_call: NA
clone_size: NA
v_call: TRBV5-4
j_call: TRBJ1-1
cdr3_aa: CASSLGGGTEAFF
cdr3_nt: TGTGCCAGCAGCTTGGGTGGGGGCACTGAAGCTTTCTTT

d_call: NA
clone_size: NA
v_call: TRBV25-1
j_call: TRBJ2-1
cdr3_aa: CASSRKVGPSGEQFF
cdr3_nt: TGTGCCAGCAGTCGCAAGGTGGGGCCCTCGGGTGAGCAGTTCTTC

d_call: TRBD2
clone_size: NA
v_call: TRBV9
j_call: TRBJ2-7
cdr3_aa: CASSVGLAGGPGGYEQYF
cdr3_nt: TGTGCCAGCAGCGTCGGACTAGCGGGAGGGCCGGGGGGCTACGAGCAGTACTTC

d_call: NA
clone_size: once
v_call: TRBV6-6
j_call: TRBJ2-4
cdr3_aa: CASSYNPDREGNIQYF
cdr3_nt: TGTGCCAGCAGTTACAATCCGGACAGGGAGGGGAACATTCAGTACTTC

d_call: NA
clone_size: NA
v_call: TRBV20-1
j_call: TRBJ2-1
cdr3_aa: CSASAPWEQFF
cdr3_nt: TGCAGTGCTAGTGCCCCCTGGGAGCAGTTCTTC

d_call: TRBD1
clone_size: many
v_call: TRBV7-9
j_call: TRBJ2-7
cdr3_aa: CATETGTGSYEQYF
cdr3_nt: TGTGCCACGGAAACCGGGACAGGGTCCTACGAGCAGTACTTC

d_call: TRBD2
clone_size: NA
v_call: TRBV7-6
j_call: TRBJ2-5
cdr3_aa: CASSLRGTSGILGETQYF
cdr3_nt: TGTGCCAGCAGCTTACGCGGGACTAGCGGGATTCTGGGAGAGACCCAGTACTTC

d_call: NA
clone_size: NA
v_call: TRBV7-9
j_call: TRBJ2-7
cdr3_aa: CASSPRTGRGYEQYF
cdr3_nt: TGTGCCAGCAGCCCTCGGACAGGGCGGGGGTACGAGCAGTACTTC

d_call: NA
clone_size: few
v_call: TRBV7-7
j_call: TRBJ2-1
cdr3_aa: CASSLVVERYYNEQFF
cdr3_nt: TGTGCCAGCAGCTTAGTGGTGGAGCGGTATTACAATGAGCAGTTCTTC

d_call: TRBD1
clone_size: NA
v_call: TRBV19
j_call: TRBJ2-1
cdr3_aa: CASKDRGRDEQFF
cdr3_nt: TGTGCCAGTAAGGACAGGGGTAGAGATGAGCAGTTCTTC

d_call: NA
clone_size: NA
v_call: TRBV21-1
j_call: TRBJ2-5
cdr3_aa: CASSSRQGARETQYF
cdr3_nt: TGTGCCAGCAGTTCGAGACAGGGGGCTAGAGAGACCCAGTACTTC

d_call: NA
clone_size: NA
v_call: TRBV4-1
j_call: TRBJ2-1
cdr3_aa: CASSQGIARSSYNEQFF
cdr3_nt: TGCGCCAGCAGCCAAGGCATAGCGAGGAGCTCCTACAATGAGCAGTTCTTC

d_call: NA
clone_size: NA
v_call: TRBV7-3
j_call: TRBJ2-3
cdr3_aa: CASSSNMGDTQYF
cdr3_nt: TGTGCCAGCAGCTCCAATATGGGAGATACGCAGTATTTT

d_call: TRBD1
clone_size: NA
v_call: TRBV6-1
j_call: TRBJ2-7
cdr3_aa: CLVRGQAQYEQYF
cdr3_nt: TGTCTAGTGAGGGGGCAGGCTCAATACGAGCAGTACTTC

d_call: NA
clone_size: NA
v_call: TRBV6-6
j_call: TRBJ2-5
cdr3_aa: CAGSRDSWTQYF
cdr3_nt: TGTGCCGGGTCCCGGGACTCCTGGACCCAGTACTTC

d_call: TRBD1
clone_size: NA
v_call: TRBV11-2
j_call: TRBJ2-7
cdr3_aa: CASSFGTGPYEQYF
cdr3_nt: TGTGCCAGCAGCTTTGGGACAGGGCCCTACGAGCAGTACTTC

d_call: NA
clone_size: NA
v_call: TRBV4-1
j_call: TRBJ2-2
cdr3_aa: CASSLAYANTGELFF
cdr3_nt: TGCGCCAGCAGCCTAGCGTACGCGAACACCGGGGAGCTGTTTTTT

d_call: TRBD1
clone_size: NA
v_call: TRBV6-5
j_call: TRBJ2-7
cdr3_aa: CASRDRDLYEQYF
cdr3_nt: TGTGCCAGCAGAGACAGGGACCTCTACGAGCAGTACTTC

d_call: TRBD1
clone_size: few
v_call: TRBV11-3
j_call: TRBJ2-7
cdr3_aa: CASSLVSGGIEQYF
cdr3_nt: TGTGCCAGCAGCTTAGTATCAGGGGGTATCGAGCAGTACTTC

d_call: NA
clone_size: NA
v_call: TRBV27
j_call: TRBJ2-1
cdr3_aa: CASTPAGSYNEQFF
cdr3_nt: TGTGCCAGCACCCCTGCCGGTTCCTACAATGAGCAGTTCTTC

d_call: NA
clone_size: NA
v_call: TRBV30
j_call: TRBJ2-2
cdr3_aa: CAWRKWPGELFF
cdr3_nt: TGTGCCTGGAGAAAGTGGCCCGGGGAGCTGTTTTTT

d_call: TRBD1
clone_size: NA
v_call: TRBV28
j_call: TRBJ2-4
cdr3_aa: CASSPPPGQGNIQYF
cdr3_nt: TGTGCCAGCAGTCCCCCCCCGGGACAGGGAAACATTCAGTACTTC